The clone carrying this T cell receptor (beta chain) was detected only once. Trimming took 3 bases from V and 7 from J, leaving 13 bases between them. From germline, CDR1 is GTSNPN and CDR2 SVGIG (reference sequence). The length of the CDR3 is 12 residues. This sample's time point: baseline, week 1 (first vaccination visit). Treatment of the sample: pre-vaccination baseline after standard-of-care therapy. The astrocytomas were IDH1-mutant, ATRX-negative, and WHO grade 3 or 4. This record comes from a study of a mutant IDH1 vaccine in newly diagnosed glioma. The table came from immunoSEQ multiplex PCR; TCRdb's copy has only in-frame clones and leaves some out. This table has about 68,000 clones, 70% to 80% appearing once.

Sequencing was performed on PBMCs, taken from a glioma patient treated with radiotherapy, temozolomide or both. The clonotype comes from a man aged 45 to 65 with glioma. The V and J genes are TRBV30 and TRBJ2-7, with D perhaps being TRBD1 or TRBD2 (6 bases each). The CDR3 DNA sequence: TGTGCCTGGAGCCGGGGGCTTAAAGAGCAGTACTTC. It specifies CAWSRGLKEQYF.